The clone carrying this TCR beta chain was observed once. Antigen unknown. The record originates from a study of T-cell reconstitution after alpha-beta-depleted transplantation in children. Whole-study results and caveats: From newly produced T cells came most of the T-cell counts and diversity one year after transplant.

Germline CDR1 reads SGHTA; CDR2 reads FQGTGA. Trimming cost V 4 bases and J 1 base, with 13 bases left between them. The CDR3 spans 15 residues. TCRbeta library preparation incorporated unique molecular identifiers. TCRdb re-analysed the PCR reads in MiXCR, keeping a single row per CDR3 protein. The sample contains about 980,000 distinct CDR3 sequences, about 26% of which appear only once. Here the sequenced sample was PBMCs, mostly from graft donor cells, taken 360 days after TCRalphabeta/CD19-depleted stem cell transplant. J is TRBJ1-1 and V is TRBV7-3, with no clear D. This clonotype was obtained from a boy in the first two years of life who had a stem cell transplant for SCID, so the T cells may come from the graft donor. The CDR3 protein is CASSSGQARNTEAFF. The CDR3 DNA follows: TGTGCCAGCAGCTCCGGCCAAGCCAGGAACACTGAAGCTTTCTTT.